These 26 T cell receptor beta chains share one sample of origin, sequenced in a study of blood T cells in healthy people across ages. For the second PCR, which ran for about 7 to 11 cycles, a sample-barcoded 5' primer and a J-beta primer mix were used. TCRdb fed the 5' RACE reads into MiXCR, producing one record per CDR3 protein. This sample has around 800,000 distinct CDR3 sequences, with 62% found just once. Sample: blood. Source of these receptors: a man between 25 and 39 years old in good health.

This clonotype occurred once. The chain joins TRBV18 to TRBJ2-5; D not certain. V shed 2 bases and J shed 5 bases, with 9 bases lying between them. The CDR3 covers 13 residues. The germline V gene has CDR1 KGHSH and CDR2 LQKENI. Here the CDR3 reads CASSPREAETQYF. The DNA of the CDR3 is TGTGCCAGCTCACCAAGAGAGGCGGAGACCCAGTACTTC.

This clonotype was seen a few times. This chain connects TRBV12-3 or TRBV12-4 to TRBJ2-5; D might be TRBD1 (6 bases). The CDR3 runs to 14 residues. Trimming removed 3 bases from V and 2 bases from J, with 10 bases in between. CDR3 region: CASSLLTGQETQYF. In nucleotides, the CDR3 is TGTGCCAGCAGTTTGTTGACAGGACAAGAGACCCAGTACTTC.

Remarks on this clonotype: Its ends do not fully match the called genes, so a read error is possible. The rearrangement uses TRBV6-1 and TRBJ2-7; D may be TRBD1 (6 bases). The CDR3 runs to 13 residues. Germline V gene data show CDR1 as MNHNS and CDR2 as SASEGT. The CDR3 loop reads CASTDLGAGEQYF. The CDR3 nucleotides are TGTGCGAGCACGGATTTGGGGGCAGGCGAGCAGTACTTC.

This chain joins TRBV20-1 and TRBJ2-4; D is perhaps TRBD2 (5 bases). The tail of the sequence fits TRBJ2-5 better, so the J call may be wrong. The germline CDR1 and CDR2 sequences are DFQATT and SNEGSKA (reference sequence). There are 12 residues in the CDR3. The CDR3 bases are TGCAGCCTTCCCGGGATATTAGAGACCCAGTACTTC. Translation gives CSLPGILETQYF.

V and J are TRBV25-1 and TRBJ1-5, with TRBD1 as a possible D gene (6 bases). Germline lookup yields CDR1 MGHDK and CDR2 SYGVNS. The V and J ends lost 1 base and 5 bases respectively, with 12 bases between them. This CDR3 comprises 15 residues. CDR3 DNA sequence: TGTGCCAGCAGTGAATCCCAACCAGGGGATCAGCCCCAGCATTTT. Its protein is CASSESQPGDQPQHF.

CDR3: CASSPIPGGEQFF. DNA for the CDR3: TGTGCCAGCAGCCCCATCCCGGGCGGGGAGCAGTTCTTC. V and J are TRBV7-6 and TRBJ2-1; possible D gene TRBD2, 5 bases. The CDR3 covers 13 residues. Germline V gene lookup returns CDR1 SGHVS and CDR2 FNYEAQ. Trimming took 5 bases from V and 10 from J, leaving 15 bases between them.

This clonotype was found many times. The DNA for the CDR3 is TGCGCCAGCAGCTTACAGGGGGATTCCACCTATTGGGATGAGCAGTTCTTC. It codes for CASSLQGDSTYWDEQFF. The V call is TRBV5-1, the J call TRBJ2-1; TRBD1 agrees at 8 bases. This CDR3 region has 17 residues. The junction had 15 bases not matched to a gene; V was cut back by 2 bases and J by 8 bases. Looked up from germline, CDR1 is SGHRS and CDR2 is YFSETQ.

This chain links TRBV3-1 with TRBJ2-7; no definite D call. With the DNA end fitting TRBJ2-5 better, the J assignment may be wrong. The CDR3 length is 13 residues. Germline V gene data show CDR1 as LGHDT and CDR2 as YNNKEL (reference sequence). The CDR3 bases are TGTGCCAGCAGCCAAGAGTATGGGGAGACCCAGTACTTC. This codes for CASSQEYGETQYF.

The rearrangement joins TRBV6-1 to TRBJ1-5; maybe TRBD1 (6 bases). CDR3 size: 14 residues. Trimming pared 0 bases from V and 6 bases from J, leaving 9 bases between. The germline V gene has CDR1 MNHNS and CDR2 SASEGT. CDR3 loop: CASSEARGPQPQHF. DNA for the CDR3: TGTGCCAGCAGTGAAGCCAGGGGTCCTCAGCCCCAGCATTTT.

The rearrangement joins TRBV4-2 to TRBJ2-1; 9 bases map to TRBD2. The CDR3 has 18 amino acids. V lost 5 bases to trimming and J lost 3 bases; unmatched junction nucleotides: 14. Germline V gene sequence: CDR1 LGHNA, CDR2 YNFKEQ. The CDR3 protein is CASSEASGGNAYYNEQFF. CDR3 nucleotide sequence: TGTGCCAGCAGCGAAGCCAGCGGGGGGAATGCCTACTACAATGAGCAGTTCTTC.

This chain joins TRBV12-3 or TRBV12-4 and TRBJ2-7, with D perhaps matching TRBD1 (5 bases). V was shortened by 8 bases and J by 3 bases, with 11 bases between the two germline ends. The CDR3 has 12 residues. In DNA form, the CDR3 reads TGTGCCAGCGGACATGAATTCTACGAGCAGTACTTC. Translated: CASGHEFYEQYF.

The J gene is TRBJ2-7, the V gene TRBV6-6; D possibly uses TRBD1 or TRBD2 (6 bases each). The CDR3 extends over 12 amino acids. Germline CDR1 reads MNHNY; CDR2 reads SVGAGI (reference sequence). Trimming removed 2 bases from V and 10 bases from J, with 12 bases in between. The CDR3, as DNA: TGTGCCAGCAGTTACCCCAACGGGGGCCAGTACTTC. Translating gives CASSYPNGGQYF.

The chain employs TRBV7-9 and TRBJ2-3, with a tentative D call TRBD2 (6 bases). Trimming cost V 4 bases and J 0 bases, with 11 bases left between them. Germline lookup yields CDR1 SEHNR and CDR2 FQNEAQ (reference sequence). The CDR3 covers 15 residues. The CDR3 loop is CASSSRGTSTDTQYF. Written as DNA, the CDR3 is TGTGCCAGCAGCTCTCGGGGGACTAGCACAGATACGCAGTATTTT.

The chain combines TRBV9 with TRBJ1-2, with 9 positions matching TRBD1. V trimming: 3 bases; J trimming: 7 bases; junction bases outside the gene matches: 7. Germline V gene data show CDR1 as SGDLS and CDR2 as YYNGEE. The CDR3 extends over 14 amino acids. In DNA form, the CDR3 reads TGTGCCAGCAGCGGCCGGGACAGGGCCTTTGGCTACACCTTC. It specifies CASSGRDRAFGYTF.

This chain uses TRBV7-9 with TRBJ1-2; no clear D gene. CDR1 is SEHNR and CDR2 is FQNEAQ in the germline V gene (reference sequence). V was shortened by 1 base and J by 5 bases, with 5 bases between the two germline ends. CDR3 length: 12 amino acids. The chain's CDR3 is CASSLGVYGYTF. CDR3 DNA sequence: TGTGCCAGCAGCTTAGGGGTTTATGGCTACACCTTC.

This clonotype was counted a few times. J is TRBJ2-1 and V is TRBV4-3, with 12 bases fitting TRBD2. This CDR3 has 17 amino acids. The V and J ends lost 3 bases and 8 bases, in that order; junction bases with no gene match: 11. Per the germline V gene, CDR1 is LGHNA and CDR2 is YSLEER. For the CDR3, the DNA is TGCGCCAGCAGCCACAGCACTAGCGGGGGGATTATCGATGAGCAGTTCTTC. This encodes CASSHSTSGGIIDEQFF.

V and J are TRBV12-3 or TRBV12-4 and TRBJ2-4; D ambiguous. This CDR3 spans 17 amino acids. The germline V and J ends were trimmed by 5 bases and 1 base, with 18 bases remaining between them. The CDR3 spells CASSLPKRRRAKNIQYF. Here the CDR3 DNA reads TGTGCCAGCAGTCTCCCGAAGCGCAGGCGGGCCAAAAACATTCAGTACTTC.

This rearrangement joins TRBV12-3 or TRBV12-4 to TRBJ1-2; 7 bases are a match to TRBD1. This CDR3 is built from 14 residues. V lost 3 bases and J lost 4; bases outside the gene matches: 5. CDR3 in DNA: TGTGCCAGCAGTTTCGGGGACAGACTCTATGGCTACACCTTC. Encoded protein: CASSFGDRLYGYTF.

The chain carries TRBV12-3 or TRBV12-4 and TRBJ1-2, with D uncertain. This CDR3 contains 11 residues. V was pared by 2 bases and J by 8 bases, with 6 bases between. DNA for the CDR3: TGTGCCAGCAGTTTATCGTCCGGCTACACCTTC. Translated, it gives CASSLSSGYTF.

This sequence joins TRBV7-2 and TRBJ2-1, with 8 bases fitting TRBD2. CDR1 and CDR2 (germline): SGHTA, FQGNSA. After removal of 4 bases from V and 9 bases from J, the junction contained 8 bases not matched to a gene. The CDR3 spans 14 residues. The CDR3 DNA is TGTGCCAGCAGCTCTATAGCGGGGCGCGGTGAGCAGTTCTTC. Protein sequence: CASSSIAGRGEQFF.

This sequence joins TRBV20-1 and TRBJ2-5, with D perhaps assigned TRBD1 or TRBD2 (5 bases each). The J call is uncertain, as TRBJ2-1 better fits the DNA end. CDR3 length equals 14 residues. CDR1 is DFQATT and CDR2 is SNEGSKA in the germline V gene (reference sequence). The CDR3 sequence is CSASGGGAQETQFF. CDR3 sequence (DNA): TGCAGTGCTAGTGGGGGTGGTGCCCAAGAGACCCAGTTCTTC.

The chain is built from TRBV6-2 or TRBV6-3 and TRBJ2-1; 9 bases line up with TRBD1. This CDR3 is built from 12 residues. From germline, CDR1 is MNHEY and CDR2 SVGEGT. J was trimmed by 15 bases and V by 5 bases; bases with no gene match: 8. The CDR3 nucleotides read TGTGCCAGCAGTCACCGGACAGGGGTGTGGTTCTTC. Translation gives CASSHRTGVWFF.

The chain recombines TRBV12-3 or TRBV12-4 with TRBJ2-5, with D uncertain. The V end was cut by 2 bases, the J end by 5 bases, with 9 bases between. This CDR3 is 13 amino acids long. DNA for the CDR3: TGTGCCAGCAGTTTACTCCGATGGGAGACCCAGTACTTC. The encoded protein is CASSLLRWETQYF.

This chain uses TRBV6-1 with TRBJ1-2, with TRBD1 matching 7 bases. Losses at the gene ends were 7 bases for V and 8 bases for J; bases not matched to a gene: 10. The CDR3 covers 13 residues. The germline gives CDR1 MNHNS, CDR2 SASEGT. CDR3 in amino acids: CASMMRGLDGYTF. DNA for the CDR3: TGTGCCAGCATGATGAGGGGGCTTGACGGCTACACCTTC.

This clonotype was picked up a small number of times. The V and J genes are TRBV6-1 and TRBJ1-5, with 7 bases aligning to TRBD1. CDR3 length: 15 amino acids. Trimming cost V 7 bases and J 3 bases; bases outside gene matches: 9. Looked up from germline, CDR1 is MNHNS and CDR2 is SASEGT. DNA of the CDR3: TGTGCCAGCACCATGACAGGGCCCCTCAATCAGCCCCAGCATTTT. Its protein product is CASTMTGPLNQPQHF.

The chain couples TRBV29-1 to TRBJ2-1; 9 bases are shared with TRBD1. The CDR3 is 12 residues long. Germline assignment: CDR1 SQVTM and CDR2 ANQGSEA. With V trimmed by 4 bases and J by 6 bases, 1 base remained unmatched. This chain's CDR3 is CSVGGQGNEQFF. For the CDR3, the DNA is TGCAGCGTTGGGGGACAGGGCAATGAGCAGTTCTTC.